The 30 T cell receptor beta chains below come from one sample, sequenced in a study of T cell changes during pregnancy in multiple sclerosis (dated by TCRdb to between 2018 and 2021). The library was prepared using the immunoSEQ multiplex PCR assay. In its TCRdb copy, this immuneACCESS table keeps in-frame sequences only and misses some clones. Where compared with another copy, unresolved V genes explain less than half of these, and the others have no known cause. The sample table contains 45,000 to 55,000 clones; only one count was recorded for around 92% of them. The leading ten clones occupy approximately 0.91% of the sample. The sample consisted of CD4+ T cells from peripheral blood mononuclear cells, taken in the second trimester of pregnancy. These receptors were taken from a female donor in good health, enrolled as a control in a pregnancy study.

The chain has TRBV11-3 and TRBJ2-7, with 10 nucleotides matching TRBD2. Germline V gene lookup returns CDR1 SGHNT and CDR2 YENEEA. With 4 bases clipped from V and 6 bases from J, the junction kept 12 bases outside the gene matches. The CDR3 consists of 16 residues. CDR3 protein: CASSSPASGRGGEQYF. For the CDR3, the DNA is TGTGCCAGCAGCTCCCCTGCTAGCGGGAGAGGAGGCGAGCAGTACTTC.

This rearrangement joins TRBV5-1 to TRBJ1-1, with a possible D match to TRBD1 (5 bases). V lost 0 bases to trimming and J lost 4 bases, with 16 bases between them. Looked up from germline, CDR1 is SGHRS and CDR2 is YFSETQ. This CDR3 is built from 16 residues. In nucleotides, the CDR3 is TGCGCCAGCAGCTTGGCCTCAGGGTTGAAGAGCACTGAAGCTTTCTTT. This encodes CASSLASGLKSTEAFF.

J is TRBJ2-3 and V is TRBV19; 7 positions match TRBD2. In germline, CDR1 is LNHDA, CDR2 SQIVND (reference sequence). V was clipped by 5 bases and J by 0 bases; unmatched bases: 17. This CDR3 has 19 residues. Written as DNA, the CDR3 is TGTGCCAGTAGTCGACGGGCGGGGCTAGCGGACTATAGCACAGATACGCAGTATTTT. The encoded protein is CASSRRAGLADYSTDTQYF.

The J gene is TRBJ1-5, the V gene TRBV7-8, with a tentative D call TRBD1 (5 bases). The CDR3 length is 16 residues. Trimming took off 1 base at V and 0 bases at J, with 10 bases between the two ends. Germline-derived CDR1 and CDR2 are SGHVS and FQNEAQ. The CDR3 bases are TGTGCCAGCAGCTTAGGCAGACAGTATAGCAATCAGCCCCAGCATTTT. Its translation: CASSLGRQYSNQPQHF.

This clone has a single count. DNA of the CDR3: TGTGCCAGCAGCTCCTGGACAGCCACCACAGATACGCAGTATTTT. Translating gives CASSSWTATTDTQYF. This chain connects TRBV7-9 to TRBJ2-3; weak D call: TRBD1 (6 bases). The V gene lost 4 bases and the J gene lost 2 bases, with 13 bases spanning the gap. The germline CDR1 and CDR2 sequences are SEHNR and FQNEAQ (reference sequence). This CDR3 has 15 amino acids. The full variable domain, with the rest looked up from reference TRBV7-9 and TRBJ2-3, is DTGVSQNPRHKITKRGQNVTFRCDPISEHNRLYWYRQTLGQGPEFLTYFQNEAQLEKSRLLSDRFSAERPKGSFSTLEIQRTEQGDSAMYLCASSSWTATTDTQYFGPGTRLTVL.

CDR3 bases: TGTGCCAGCACCGAGAGGCTTTGGGAGCAGTACTTC. Protein: CASTERLWEQYF. The rearrangement joins TRBV2 to TRBJ2-7; no definite D call. Trimming cost V 7 bases and J 7 bases, with 14 bases left between them. The length of the CDR3 is 12 residues. Per germline, CDR1 SNHLY and CDR2 FYNNEI.

Only one count was recorded for this clone. The chain carries TRBV9 and TRBJ2-2, with 7 bases identical to TRBD1. After removal of 0 bases from V and 0 bases from J, the junction contained 2 bases not matched to a gene. The CDR3 has 16 amino acids. The germline gives CDR1 SGDLS, CDR2 YYNGEE. The CDR3 coding sequence is TGTGCCAGCAGCGTAGCTGGGACAGCGAACACCGGGGAGCTGTTTTTT. Amino acid sequence: CASSVAGTANTGELFF.

This clone appeared once. The rearrangement uses TRBV18 and TRBJ1-6, with D tentatively TRBD1 (6 bases). CDR3 length equals 13 residues. Trimming cost V 3 bases and J 8 bases, with 8 bases left between them. Germline CDR1 reads KGHSH; CDR2 reads LQKENI. The CDR3 is CASSPKGDSPLHF. CDR3 DNA sequence: TGTGCCAGCTCACCGAAGGGGGATTCACCCCTCCACTTT. Full variable domain (outside the CDR3, taken from reference TRBV18 and TRBJ1-6): NAGVMQNPRHLVRRRGQEARLRCSPMKGHSHVYWYRQLPEEGLKFMVYLQKENIIDESGMPKERFSAEFPKEGPSILRIQQVVRGDSAAYFCASSPKGDSPLHFGNGTRLTVT.

The chain uses TRBV19 and TRBJ1-5; D remains ambiguous. This CDR3 is 12 amino acids long. The ends were cut back, 3 bases at V and 3 bases at J, with 3 bases in the middle. CDR1 and CDR2 from the germline V gene are LNHDA and SQIVND (reference sequence). The CDR3 sequence is CASSINNQPQHF. CDR3 nucleotides: TGTGCCAGTAGTATCAACAATCAGCCCCAGCATTTT.

This chain joins TRBV28 and TRBJ1-4; no definite D call. V was cut by 2 bases and J by 6 bases, with 13 bases left in between. The germline gives CDR1 MDHEN, CDR2 SYDVKM. CDR3 length: 15 amino acids. The CDR3 region has the DNA TGTGCCAGCAGTTTAATATCGGGTGTAGATGAAAAACTGTTTTTT. Translating gives CASSLISGVDEKLFF. Full variable domain (outside the CDR3, taken from reference TRBV28 and TRBJ1-4): DVKVTQSSRYLVKRTGEKVFLECVQDMDHENMFWYRQDPGLGLRLIYFSYDVKMKEKGDIPEGYSVSREKKERFSLILESASTNQTSMYLCASSLISGVDEKLFFGSGTQLSVL.

On this clone: This CDR3 is also generated by other DNA sequences in the sample. This chain joins TRBV11-2 and TRBJ1-5; D not resolved. V lost 1 base and J 3 bases, leaving 7 bases between the germline ends. CDR3 size: 14 residues. Germline loops: CDR1 SGHAT, CDR2 FQNNGV. The CDR3 loop reads CASSLGQFNQPQHF. CDR3 DNA sequence: TGTGCCAGCAGCTTAGGGCAGTTCAATCAGCCCCAGCATTTT.

The rearrangement joins TRBV4-2 to TRBJ2-3; 16 bases map to TRBD2. Trimming at V came to 0 bases and at J to 7 bases, leaving 4 bases not matched to a gene. CDR1 is LGHNA and CDR2 is YNFKEQ in the germline V gene. This CDR3 region has 17 residues. In nucleotides, the CDR3 is TGTGCCAGCAGCCAAGATTGGGGACTAGCGGGAGGGAATACGCAGTATTTT. Amino acid sequence: CASSQDWGLAGGNTQYF.

This CDR3 reads CASEGDPSYNSPLHF. CDR3 nucleotides: TGTGCCAGCGAGGGCGATCCATCTTATAATTCACCCCTCCACTTT. V is TRBV28 and J is TRBJ1-6; the D is unclear. CDR1 is MDHEN and CDR2 is SYDVKM in the germline V gene. Trimming removed 8 bases at V and 4 bases at J, with 15 bases between. The CDR3 consists of 15 residues.

The chain carries TRBV7-6 and TRBJ2-1; TRBD2 aligns across 8 bases. V shed 6 bases, J shed 2 bases, and the junction held 3 bases outside the gene matches. CDR1 and CDR2 (germline): SGHVS, FNYEAQ. This CDR3 region has 14 residues. The CDR3 coding sequence is TGTGCCAGCAGTACTAGCGGCCCCTACAATGAGCAGTTCTTC. It encodes CASSTSGPYNEQFF.

The chain links TRBV5-1 to TRBJ2-5; TRBD2 might be the D (6 bases). CDR1 SGHRS and CDR2 YFSETQ come from the germline V gene. This CDR3 has 15 amino acids. V lost 4 bases to trimming and J lost 2 bases, with 15 bases between them. Here the CDR3 reads CASSLLLGLQETQYF. CDR3 coding DNA: TGCGCCAGCAGCCTATTATTGGGACTTCAAGAGACCCAGTACTTC.

The V and J genes are TRBV27 and TRBJ1-2, with D perhaps matching TRBD1 (6 bases). Looked up from germline, CDR1 is MNHEY and CDR2 is SMNVEV (reference sequence). The CDR3 runs 16 residues. V was shortened by 10 bases and J by 3 bases, with 24 bases between the two germline ends. The CDR3 DNA reads as TGTGCCACCTCCGCAGGGGAATTGGAGAGGGACTATGGCTACACCTTC. Protein: CATSAGELERDYGYTF.

The chain recombines TRBV5-4 with TRBJ1-5; 7 nucleotides align to TRBD1. Trimming at V came to 5 bases and at J to 7 bases, leaving 9 bases not matched to a gene. The length of the CDR3 is 14 residues. Looked up from germline, CDR1 is SGHNT and CDR2 is YYREEE (reference sequence). This CDR3 reads CASSATGSRQPQHF. For the CDR3, the DNA is TGTGCCAGCAGTGCGACAGGGAGCAGACAGCCCCAGCATTTT.

The V gene is TRBV5-1, the J gene TRBJ1-6; 9 nucleotides match TRBD1. Losses at the gene ends were 0 bases for V and 6 bases for J; bases not matched to a gene: 10. CDR1 and CDR2 (germline): SGHRS, YFSETQ. The CDR3 contains 18 residues. The CDR3 region has the DNA TGCGCCAGCAGCTTGGAAGGGACAGGGTCGAGCTCTAATTCACCCCTCCACTTT. Encoded protein: CASSLEGTGSSSNSPLHF.

The V and J genes are TRBV7-2 and TRBJ2-2, with D unresolved. Trimming left V 5 bases short and J 6 bases short, with 19 bases between. The germline gives CDR1 SGHTA, CDR2 FQGNSA. CDR3 length equals 16 residues. CDR3 amino acids: CASSPRVAVLPGELFF. In DNA form, the CDR3 reads TGTGCCAGCAGCCCCCGAGTAGCCGTTCTCCCCGGGGAGCTGTTTTTT. Using reference TRBV7-2 and TRBJ2-2 for the parts outside the CDR3, the full variable domain is GAGVSQSPSNKVTEKGKDVELRCDPISGHTALYWYRQSLGQGLEFLIYFQGNSAPDKSGLPSDRFSAERTGGSVSTLTIQRTQQEDSAVYLCASSPRVAVLPGELFFGEGSRLTVL.

The CDR3 loop reads CASSGSGDPRYNEQFF. The DNA of the CDR3 is TGTGCCAGCAGCGGCAGCGGGGACCCCAGATACAATGAGCAGTTCTTC. V and J are TRBV7-6 and TRBJ2-1; TRBD2 aligns across 7 bases. This CDR3 has 16 residues. The germline CDR1 and CDR2 sequences are SGHVS and FNYEAQ. V lost 5 bases to trimming and J lost 4 bases; unmatched junction nucleotides: 11.

CDR3 DNA sequence: TGCGCCAGCAGCTTGGGCGGGGAATCTGGGGCCAACGTCCTGACTTTC. It yields the protein CASSLGGESGANVLTF. This chain uses TRBV5-1 with TRBJ2-6, with D possibly matching TRBD2 (6 bases). Germline lookup yields CDR1 SGHRS and CDR2 YFSETQ. This CDR3 is 16 amino acids long. With 0 bases removed from V and 1 base from J, the gap between germline ends came to 8 bases.

This chain joins TRBV10-3 and TRBJ2-5; 7 nucleotides match TRBD1. The CDR3 is made up of 15 amino acids. V gave up 3 bases and J gave up 3 bases; unmatched junction bases: 7. In germline, CDR1 is ENHRY, CDR2 SYGVKD. CDR3 nucleotide sequence: TGTGCCATCAGTGAATTGAGAGGGGGCGAAGAGACCCAGTACTTC. Its protein is CAISELRGGEETQYF.

In its sample, this clone was seen once. The chain couples TRBV28 to TRBJ1-1, with 8 nucleotides matching TRBD1. The CDR3 totals 12 residues. CDR1 MDHEN and CDR2 SYDVKM come from the germline V gene. The V gene end was trimmed by 6 bases and the J gene end by 10 bases; junction bases not matched to a gene: 7. The CDR3 nucleotides read TGTGCCAGCAGCACGACAGGGGCTGTAGCTTTCTTT. This sequence encodes CASSTTGAVAFF.

Only one count was recorded for this clone. The chain joins TRBV6-4 to TRBJ2-2; D unresolved. V gave up 2 bases and J gave up 7 bases, with 8 bases separating them. This CDR3 contains 13 residues. The germline V gene encodes CDR1 MRHNA and CDR2 SNTAGT. The CDR3 coding sequence is TGTGCCAGCAGTGACCCCCCTCTCGGGGAGCTGTTTTTT. Translated, it gives CASSDPPLGELFF.

This clone has just one count. This sequence joins TRBV5-1 and TRBJ1-2; 8 bases align to TRBD1. V shed 3 bases and J 6 bases; nucleotides not matched to a gene: 4. This CDR3 has 13 residues. In germline, CDR1 is SGHRS, CDR2 YFSETQ. The CDR3 DNA is TGCGCCAGCAGCTGGGACAGGATCGATGGCTACACCTTC. It encodes CASSWDRIDGYTF.

The V call is TRBV6-4, the J call TRBJ2-7; possibly TRBD2 for D (5 bases). The CDR3 has 16 residues. Per germline, CDR1 MRHNA and CDR2 SNTAGT. Trimming removed 2 bases at V and 7 bases at J, with 21 bases between. Written as DNA, the CDR3 is TGTGCCAGCAGTGACCAAGGCGGGCGCCGCGTGGGTGAGCAGTACTTC. Its translation is CASSDQGGRRVGEQYF.

V and J are TRBV7-8 and TRBJ2-5, with a possible D match to TRBD2 (7 bases). The CDR3 totals 15 residues. Looked up from germline, CDR1 is SGHVS and CDR2 is FQNEAQ. Trimming left V 2 bases short and J 4 bases short, with 14 bases between. This CDR3 reads CASSLQGRGIETQYF. Written as DNA, the CDR3 is TGTGCCAGCAGCTTACAGGGGAGGGGGATAGAGACCCAGTACTTC. The full variable domain, its missing parts supplied by reference TRBV7-8 and TRBJ2-5, is GAGVSQSPRYKVAKRGQDVALRCDPISGHVSLFWYQQALGQGPEFLTYFQNEAQLDKSGLPSDRFFAERPEGSVSTLKIQRTQQEDSAVYLCASSLQGRGIETQYFGPGTRLLVL.

V and J are TRBV28 and TRBJ2-5; maybe TRBD1 (5 bases). Germline V lookup: CDR1 MDHEN, CDR2 SYDVKM. V lost 5 bases and J 1 base, leaving 20 bases between the germline ends. The CDR3 is 17 residues long. The CDR3 DNA reads TGTGCCAGCAGTACCTACCAATCTCAGGGTTTCCAAGAGACCCAGTACTTC. Translation gives CASSTYQSQGFQETQYF.

The chain employs TRBV11-3 and TRBJ2-3; weak D call: TRBD1 (8 bases). With 5 bases removed from V and 3 bases from J, the gap between germline ends came to 18 bases. The CDR3 length is 16 residues. Germline CDR1 is SGHNT and CDR2 is YENEEA. This CDR3 is CASSLYRGGRTDTQYF. Here the CDR3 DNA reads TGTGCCAGCAGCCTCTACAGGGGGGGAAGGACAGATACGCAGTATTTT.

V is TRBV2 and J is TRBJ2-1; possibly TRBD2 for D (5 bases). Germline CDR1 SNHLY, CDR2 FYNNEI. Trimming cost V 8 bases and J 0 bases, with 8 bases left between them. The CDR3 sequence is 13 residues long. The CDR3 spells CASGRGSYNEQFF. CDR3 in DNA: TGTGCCAGCGGACGGGGCTCCTACAATGAGCAGTTCTTC.